These T cell receptor beta chains were read from a single sample in a study of blood T cell repertoires in COVID-19. TCRdb keeps only in-frame clones here, not all; method: immunoSEQ multiplex PCR. The sample yields about 290,000 clones, 85% seen once. Sequenced sample: peripheral blood. The receptors originated from a woman in her fifties or sixties with active or convalescent COVID-19. Both conserved end residues are part of each CDR3. Fields, in order: D gene, clone size, J gene, V gene, CDR3 DNA, CDR3 protein. D genes are given only for firm matches. A clone size is listed for some rows: how often the clone was seen (once, few, many), or a class if it is expanded.

>NA|NA|TRBJ1-2|TRBV2
TGTGCCACCCTTGGGGGAGGTGGCTACACCTTC
CATLGGGGYTF
>TRBD1|few|TRBJ1-2|TRBV27
TGTGCCAGCAGTTTAAAACCCCCAGGGGGCTCCATCCCCTATGGCTACACCTTC
CASSLKPPGGSIPYGYTF
>NA|NA|TRBJ1-4|TRBV9
TGTGCCAGCAGCGTAGCGGCGGGTGGGGGCCCTAATGAAAAACTGTTTTTT
CASSVAAGGGPNEKLFF
>TRBD2|NA|TRBJ2-7|TRBV27
TGTGCCAGCAGTATGTTAGCGGGAAAGGAGCAGTACTTC
CASSMLAGKEQYF
>TRBD2|NA|TRBJ2-1|TRBV6-1
TGTGCCAGCAGTGAGTCTAGCGGGAGGGCCTTGGAGCAGTTCTTC
CASSESSGRALEQFF
>NA|NA|TRBJ1-4|TRBV5-6
TGTGCCAGCAGCCGAGGTGGCAACCCGGGGGAAAAACTGTTTTTT
CASSRGGNPGEKLFF
>NA|few|TRBJ1-6|TRBV10-3
TGTGCCATCAGTGTGGCCGAGGATAATTCACCCCTCCACTTT
CAISVAEDNSPLHF
>NA|NA|TRBJ1-1|TRBV7-8
TGTGCCAGCAGTACCCAGACAGGAGTGAACACTGAAGCTTTCTTT
CASSTQTGVNTEAFF
>NA|NA|TRBJ2-7|TRBV19
TGTGCCAGTAGTATTTCCCCAGGGCATGCCTACGAGCAGTACTTC
CASSISPGHAYEQYF
>NA|NA|TRBJ2-3|TRBV12-2
TGTGCAAGTCGCTTACTCCGGGGACTAGCGGGAGAGGGGAGGGTTACAGATACGCAGTATTTT
CASRLLRGLAGEGRVTDTQYF
>NA|once|TRBJ2-1|TRBV6-1
TGTGCCAGCAGTGGATCCAAGGGACTGCCCTACAATGAGCAGTTCTTC
CASSGSKGLPYNEQFF
>NA|NA|TRBJ1-2|TRBV28
TGTGCCAGCAGAATGCAGGGCTCCTATGGCTACACCTTC
CASRMQGSYGYTF
>NA|NA|TRBJ1-2|TRBV9
TGTGCCAGCAGCGTCAGTGCTACAAAGGGGTCCCACACCTTC
CASSVSATKGSHTF
>TRBD2|NA|TRBJ2-1|TRBV19
TGTGCCAGTAGTGGACGACTAGCGGGAGGGTATAATGAGCAGTTCTTC
CASSGRLAGGYNEQFF
>NA|NA|TRBJ1-4|TRBV7-8
TGTGCCAGCAGCTTATTGGGAGGGGGTAGTGAAAAACTGTTTTTT
CASSLLGGGSEKLFF
>TRBD1|few|TRBJ2-2|TRBV2
TGTGCCAGCAGTGAACCCGGGACAGGGGGCGGTCGGGGCACCGGGGAGCTGTTTTTT
CASSEPGTGGGRGTGELFF
>TRBD1|NA|TRBJ2-5|TRBV23-1
TGCGCCAGCAGTCAATCGAGGGACAGGGTTATAGAAGAGACCCAGTACTTC
CASSQSRDRVIEETQYF
>TRBD1|NA|TRBJ1-2|TRBV28
TGTGCCAGCAGTTATGGGACAGCGAACTATGGCTACACCTTC
CASSYGTANYGYTF
>TRBD1|NA|TRBJ2-2|TRBV12-5
TGTGCTAGTGGTTTGTCCGGGACAGACACCGGGGAGCTGTTTTTT
CASGLSGTDTGELFF
>TRBD2|NA|TRBJ2-1|TRBV19
TGTGCCAGTACCACGACACTAGCGGACAATGAGCAGTTCTTC
CASTTTLADNEQFF
>TRBD1|NA|TRBJ2-7|TRBV6-2/TRBV6-3
TGTGCCAGCAGTTCTGCGGTAGGGGGCAAACCCGAGCAGTACTTC
CASSSAVGGKPEQYF
>NA|NA|TRBJ1-5|TRBV5-5
TGTGCCAGCAGCTTGGCCAGGGCAAGCAATCAGCCCCAGCATTTT
CASSLARASNQPQHF
>NA|once|TRBJ2-1|TRBV7-2
TGTGCCAGCAGCCACGACTGGAGCTCCTACAATGAGCAGTTCTTC
CASSHDWSSYNEQFF
>NA|NA|TRBJ2-7|TRBV5-6
TGTGCCAGCAGCTTGGTGGGGGCGCCGGGGCGCGAGCAGTACTTC
CASSLVGAPGREQYF
>TRBD2|NA|TRBJ2-5|TRBV18
TGTGCCAGCTCACGTCAGACTAGCGGAGAGACCCAGTACTTC
CASSRQTSGETQYF
>NA|NA|TRBJ2-2|TRBV21-1
TGTGCCAGCAGCAAAAAAAAATCTGGCCAAAACACCGGGGAGCTGTTTTTT
CASSKKKSGQNTGELFF
>TRBD2|NA|TRBJ2-7|TRBV29-1
TGCAGCGTAACTAGCGGACCCCCCTACGAGCAGTACTTC
CSVTSGPPYEQYF
>NA|NA|TRBJ2-1|TRBV7-9
TGTGCCAGCAGCTCGGTGGGGGCAGATGAGCAGTTCTTC
CASSSVGADEQFF
>NA|NA|TRBJ1-2|TRBV5-1
TGCGCCAGCAGCTTGGTTAGCGGGGGAAACTATGGCTACACCTTC
CASSLVSGGNYGYTF
>NA|NA|TRBJ1-4|TRBV2
TGTGCCAGCAGTGACGCCCCCGCTCGGGGGATTGGCGAAAAACTGTTTTTT
CASSDAPARGIGEKLFF
>TRBD1|NA|TRBJ1-1|TRBV5-1
TGCGCCAGCAGCTTGGGCAGGGGGCCTGAAGCTTTCTTT
CASSLGRGPEAFF
>NA|once|TRBJ2-5|TRBV30
TGTGCCTGGAGAAACCCCCCACTAGAGACCCAGTACTTC
CAWRNPPLETQYF
>NA|few|TRBJ1-4|TRBV6-5
TGTGCCAGCAGGTCAAATGAAAAACTGTTTTTT
CASRSNEKLFF
>NA|NA|TRBJ1-1|TRBV29-1
TGCAGCGTTGTGACAAGGATCTCGGCAGACACTGAAGCTTTCTTT
CSVVTRISADTEAFF
>TRBD2|NA|TRBJ2-1|TRBV18
TGTGCCAGCTCACCGAGGACTAGGCTCTCCTACAATGAGCAGTTCTTC
CASSPRTRLSYNEQFF
>TRBD2|NA|TRBJ2-7|TRBV4-2
TGTGCCAGCAGCCAGGCAGCGGGAGTTTCGTCCGAGCAGTACTTC
CASSQAAGVSSEQYF
>NA|once|TRBJ2-3|TRBV5-1
TGCGCCAGCAGCTCGACGGGACTGGACTCTAGCACAGATACGCAGTATTTT
CASSSTGLDSSTDTQYF